This TCR beta chain was identified in a study of T cell responses to AZD1222 COVID-19 vaccine. Findings and caveats of the study: Of the AZD1222 recipients, only 5 or 6 were seropositive at baseline. The sample set comprised mostly white British donors with more females, and clonal diversity was possibly underestimated.

Notes on this clone: Its antigen is currently unknown.

The V end lost 0 bases, the J end lost 7 bases, and 10 bases lay between the germline ends. The V gene's germline CDR1 is SEHNR and CDR2 FQNEAQ (reference sequence). The CDR3 length is 14 residues. Only in-frame clones appear in the TCRdb table, and some are missing; sequencing was by immunoSEQ multiplex PCR. The sample has about 150,000 clones, around 90% seen once. J is TRBJ1-5 and V is TRBV7-9; D not resolved. Sequences were derived from peripheral blood, sampled on day 0 of AZD1222 vaccination. The sequence came from an adult in good health. CDR3 bases: TGTGCCAGCAGCTTAGCTGGGGAAAGACAGCCCCAGCATTTT. Its translation: CASSLAGERQPQHF.